The clone carrying this T cell receptor (beta chain) was counted ten times or more. The antigen is unknown. This sample is drawn from a study of CD8 T cells in ankylosing spondylitis. CDR3 size: 14 residues. Between the trimmed V and J ends, which lost 5 bases and 9 bases, there was a span of 17 bases. Germline CDR1 SEHNR, CDR2 FQNEAQ (reference sequence). Each CDR3 protein gets one entry after TCRdb re-called the 5' RACE reads with MiXCR. This sample has over 20,000 distinct CDR3 sequences, with about 15% found just once. Study outcomes and limitations: Clones linked to disease were reported to show significant enrichment in matched ankylosing spondylitis synovial fluid.

The specimen was blood. The origin of this receptor is a male donor with ankylosing spondylitis or in good health (not recorded which). V and J are TRBV7-9 and TRBJ2-1; either TRBD1 or TRBD2 may fit D (5 bases each). The CDR3 sequence is CASSPTGTGGEQFF. The CDR3 DNA follows: TGTGCCAGCAGCCCCACCGGGACCGGTGGTGAGCAGTTCTTC. Based on the CDR3 plus reference TRBV7-9 and TRBJ2-1, the full variable domain is DTGVSQNPRHKITKRGQNVTFRCDPISEHNRLYWYRQTLGQGPEFLTYFQNEAQLEKSRLLSDRFSAERPKGSFSTLEIQRTEQGDSAMYLCASSPTGTGGEQFFGPGTRLTVL.